These 3 T cell receptor beta chains originate from one sample sequenced in a study of control samples from healthy donors and cancer patients. Sequencing used immunoSEQ multiplex PCR; TCRdb keeps in-frame clones, though not all of them. The sample holds under 200,000 clones; 90% to 95% are singletons and the top ten take under 8.5%. The sequencing input was blood. These receptor sequences come from a woman between 35 and 50 years old in good health.

The chain couples TRBV30 to TRBJ2-2; TRBD2 matches at 8 bases. The V and J ends lost 3 bases and 6 bases, in that order; junction bases with no gene match: 3. This CDR3 has 13 amino acids. The germline gives CDR1 GTSNPN, CDR2 SVGIG (reference sequence). CDR3 residues: CAWRGLEAGELFF. The CDR3 region has the DNA TGTGCCTGGAGGGGACTAGAAGCCGGGGAGCTGTTTTTT.

The genes are TRBV6-4 and TRBJ2-2; 10 bases fit TRBD2. CDR1 and CDR2 from the germline V gene are MRHNA and SNTAGT. CDR3 length equals 16 residues. With 2 bases clipped from V and 7 bases from J, the junction kept 7 bases outside the gene matches. For the CDR3, the DNA is TGTGCCAGCAGTGACGAACTAGCGGGAAATAACGGGGAGCTGTTTTTT. Translating it yields CASSDELAGNNGELFF.

V gene TRBV6-6 combines with J gene TRBJ1-1; D perhaps matches TRBD1 (6 bases). The germline gives CDR1 MNHNY, CDR2 SVGAGI (reference sequence). This CDR3 has 16 residues. Trimming removed 2 bases at V and 5 bases at J, with 18 bases between. CDR3 region: CASSYPRGGAITEAFF. The CDR3 DNA follows: TGTGCCAGCAGTTACCCGAGGGGGGGGGCCATTACTGAAGCTTTCTTT.